This T cell receptor (beta chain) was recovered during a study of blood T cell repertoires in COVID-19. Overall study: PBMCs, B-cell-depleted T cells, or T cells were the source of the cDNA or gDNA that made up the material.

Using immunoSEQ multiplex PCR, the repertoire was profiled, and TCRdb retains in-frame clones only, with some absent. There are 150,000 or so clones in the sample; more than 90% occur only once, and 0.53% lies in the top ten. The V and J ends lost 2 bases and 3 bases, in that order; junction bases with no gene match: 10. The CDR3 has 18 amino acids. The V gene's germline CDR1 is MNHEY and CDR2 SMNVEV (reference sequence). The TCR sequence derives from a man aged 50-60 years with acute or convalescent COVID-19. The V gene is TRBV27, the J gene TRBJ2-2; TRBD1 matches at 9 bases. Sequencing was done on a sample of peripheral blood. CDR3 protein: CASSLRVPGQGYTGELFF. In DNA, the CDR3 is TGTGCCAGCAGTTTACGGGTCCCGGGACAGGGATACACCGGGGAGCTGTTTTTT.